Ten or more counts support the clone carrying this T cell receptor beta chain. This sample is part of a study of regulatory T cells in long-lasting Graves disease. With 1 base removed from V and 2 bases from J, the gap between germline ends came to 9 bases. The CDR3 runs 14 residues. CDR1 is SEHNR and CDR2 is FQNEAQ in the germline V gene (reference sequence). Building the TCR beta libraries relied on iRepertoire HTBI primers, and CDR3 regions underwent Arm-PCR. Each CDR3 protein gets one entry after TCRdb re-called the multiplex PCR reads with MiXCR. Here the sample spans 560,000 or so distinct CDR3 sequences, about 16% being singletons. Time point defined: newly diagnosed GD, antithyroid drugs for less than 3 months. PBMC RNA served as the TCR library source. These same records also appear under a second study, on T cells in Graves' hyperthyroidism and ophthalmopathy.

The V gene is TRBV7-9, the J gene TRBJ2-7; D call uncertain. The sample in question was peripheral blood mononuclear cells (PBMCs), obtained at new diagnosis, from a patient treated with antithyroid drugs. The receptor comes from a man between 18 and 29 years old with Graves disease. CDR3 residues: CASSLVESTYEQYF. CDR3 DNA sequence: TGTGCCAGCAGCTTAGTCGAATCCACCTACGAGCAGTACTTC.